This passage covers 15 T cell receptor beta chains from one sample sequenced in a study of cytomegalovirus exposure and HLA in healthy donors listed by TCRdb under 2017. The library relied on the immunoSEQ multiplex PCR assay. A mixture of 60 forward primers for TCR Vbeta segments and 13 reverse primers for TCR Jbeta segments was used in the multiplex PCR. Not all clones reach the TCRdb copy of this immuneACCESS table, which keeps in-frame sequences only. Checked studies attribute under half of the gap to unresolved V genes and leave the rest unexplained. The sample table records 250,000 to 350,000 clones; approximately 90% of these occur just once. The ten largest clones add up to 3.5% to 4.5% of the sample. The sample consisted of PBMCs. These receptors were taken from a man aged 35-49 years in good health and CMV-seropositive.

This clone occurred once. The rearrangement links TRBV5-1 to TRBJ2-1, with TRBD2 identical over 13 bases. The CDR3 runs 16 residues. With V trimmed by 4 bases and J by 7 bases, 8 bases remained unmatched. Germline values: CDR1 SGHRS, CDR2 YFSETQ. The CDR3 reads CASSRTSGSPRNEQFF. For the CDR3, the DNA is TGCGCCAGCAGCAGGACTAGCGGGAGCCCCCGGAATGAGCAGTTCTTC.

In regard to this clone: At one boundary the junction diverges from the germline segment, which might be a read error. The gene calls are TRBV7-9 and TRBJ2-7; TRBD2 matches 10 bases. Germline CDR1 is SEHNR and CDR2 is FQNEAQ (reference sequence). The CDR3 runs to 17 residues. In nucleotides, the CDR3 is TGTTCCAGCAGCTGGGGTCTAGCGGGAGTAAGGGGCTACGAGCAGTACTTC. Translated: CSSSWGLAGVRGYEQYF.

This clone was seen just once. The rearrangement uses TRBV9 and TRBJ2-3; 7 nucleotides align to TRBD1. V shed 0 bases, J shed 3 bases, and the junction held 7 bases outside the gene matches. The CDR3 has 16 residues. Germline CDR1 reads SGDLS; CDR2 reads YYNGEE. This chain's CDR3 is CASSVASTGLTDTQYF. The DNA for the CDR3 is TGTGCCAGCAGCGTAGCATCGACAGGGCTTACAGATACGCAGTATTTT.

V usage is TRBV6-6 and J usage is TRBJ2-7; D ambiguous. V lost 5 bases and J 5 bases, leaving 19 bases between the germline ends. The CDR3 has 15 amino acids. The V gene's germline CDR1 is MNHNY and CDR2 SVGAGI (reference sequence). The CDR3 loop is CASSGPGRWLDEQYF. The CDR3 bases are TGTGCCAGCAGTGGCCCTGGTCGTTGGCTAGACGAGCAGTACTTC.

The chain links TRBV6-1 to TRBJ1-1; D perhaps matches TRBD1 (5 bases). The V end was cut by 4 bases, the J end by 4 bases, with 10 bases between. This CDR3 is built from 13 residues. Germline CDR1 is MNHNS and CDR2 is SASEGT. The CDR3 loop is CASSAGQLTEAFF. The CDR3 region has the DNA TGTGCCAGCAGTGCTGGACAACTCACTGAAGCTTTCTTT.

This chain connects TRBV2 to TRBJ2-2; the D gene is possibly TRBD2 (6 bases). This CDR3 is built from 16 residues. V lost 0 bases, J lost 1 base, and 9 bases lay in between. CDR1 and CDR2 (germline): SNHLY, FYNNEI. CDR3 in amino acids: CASSEARGRNTGELFF. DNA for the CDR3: TGTGCCAGCAGTGAAGCTCGGGGGAGGAACACCGGGGAGCTGTTTTTT.

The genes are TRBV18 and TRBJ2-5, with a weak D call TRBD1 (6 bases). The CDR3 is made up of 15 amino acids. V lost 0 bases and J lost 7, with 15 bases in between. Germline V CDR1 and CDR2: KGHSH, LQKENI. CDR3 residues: CASSPPAGVGATQYF. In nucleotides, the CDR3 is TGTGCCAGCTCACCACCAGCAGGGGTTGGGGCGACCCAGTACTTC.

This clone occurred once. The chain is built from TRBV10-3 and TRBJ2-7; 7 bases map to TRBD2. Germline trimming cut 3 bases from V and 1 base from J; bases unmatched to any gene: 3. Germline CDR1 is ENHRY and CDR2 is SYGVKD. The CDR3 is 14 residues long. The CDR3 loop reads CAISDGGGSYEQYF. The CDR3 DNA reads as TGTGCCATCAGTGATGGGGGGGGGTCCTACGAGCAGTACTTC.

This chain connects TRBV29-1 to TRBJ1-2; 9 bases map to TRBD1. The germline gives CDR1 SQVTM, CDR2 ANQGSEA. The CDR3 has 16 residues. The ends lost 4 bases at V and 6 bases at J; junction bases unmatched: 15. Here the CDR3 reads CSVGSAVGQGMNGYTF. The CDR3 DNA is TGCAGCGTTGGGTCTGCCGTAGGACAGGGGATGAATGGCTACACCTTC. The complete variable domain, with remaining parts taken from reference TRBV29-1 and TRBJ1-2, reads SAVISQKPSRDICQRGTSLTIQCQVDSQVTMMFWYRQQPGQSLTLIATANQGSEATYESGFVIDKFPISRPNLTFSTLTVSNMSPEDSSIYLCSVGSAVGQGMNGYTFGSGTRLTVV.

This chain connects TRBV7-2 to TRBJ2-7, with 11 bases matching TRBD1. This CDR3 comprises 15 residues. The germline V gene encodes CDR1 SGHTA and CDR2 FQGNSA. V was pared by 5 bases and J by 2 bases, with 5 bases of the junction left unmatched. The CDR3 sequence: CASSPRTGGPYEQYF. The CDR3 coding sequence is TGTGCCAGCAGCCCTCGGACAGGGGGCCCCTACGAGCAGTACTTC. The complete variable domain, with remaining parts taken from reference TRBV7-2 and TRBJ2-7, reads GAGVSQSPSNKVTEKGKDVELRCDPISGHTALYWYRQSLGQGLEFLIYFQGNSAPDKSGLPSDRFSAERTGGSVSTLTIQRTQQEDSAVYLCASSPRTGGPYEQYFGPGTRLTVT.

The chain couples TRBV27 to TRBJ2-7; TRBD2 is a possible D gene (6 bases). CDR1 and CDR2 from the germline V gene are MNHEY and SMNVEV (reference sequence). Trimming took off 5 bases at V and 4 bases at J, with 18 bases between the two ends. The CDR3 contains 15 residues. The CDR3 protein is CASSLTWGDYYEQYF. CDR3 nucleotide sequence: TGTGCCAGCAGTCTGACTTGGGGGGATTATTACGAGCAGTACTTC.

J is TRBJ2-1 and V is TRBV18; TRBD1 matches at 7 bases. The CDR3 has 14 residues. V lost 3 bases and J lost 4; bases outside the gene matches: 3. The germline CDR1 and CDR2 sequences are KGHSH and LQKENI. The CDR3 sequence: CASSPDREYNEQFF. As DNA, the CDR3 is TGTGCCAGCTCACCTGACAGGGAGTACAATGAGCAGTTCTTC.

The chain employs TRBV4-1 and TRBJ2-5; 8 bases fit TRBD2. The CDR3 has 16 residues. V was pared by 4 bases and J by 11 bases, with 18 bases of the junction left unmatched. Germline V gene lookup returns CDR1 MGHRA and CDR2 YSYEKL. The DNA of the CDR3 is TGCGCCAGCAGCCTAGATAGACTAGCGCATCTCGGGGAGCAGTACTTC. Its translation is CASSLDRLAHLGEQYF.

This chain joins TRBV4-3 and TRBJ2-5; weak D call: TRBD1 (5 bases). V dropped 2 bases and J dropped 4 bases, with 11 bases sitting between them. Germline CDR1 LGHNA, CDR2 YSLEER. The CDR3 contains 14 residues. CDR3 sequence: CASSQRWGGETQYF. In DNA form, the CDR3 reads TGCGCCAGCAGCCAAAGGTGGGGCGGAGAGACCCAGTACTTC.

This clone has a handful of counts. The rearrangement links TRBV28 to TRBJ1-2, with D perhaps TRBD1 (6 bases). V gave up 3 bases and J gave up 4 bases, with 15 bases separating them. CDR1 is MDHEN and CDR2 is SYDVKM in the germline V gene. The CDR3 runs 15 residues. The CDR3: CASSFRARGSYGYTF. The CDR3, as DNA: TGTGCCAGCAGTTTTAGGGCCAGGGGCAGCTATGGCTACACCTTC.